These 11 T cell receptor beta chains were all obtained from the same sample, sequenced in a study of blood T cells in healthy people across ages. The use of a sample-barcoded 5' primer and a J-beta primer mix characterized a second PCR of roughly 6 to 11 cycles. Each CDR3 protein gets one entry after TCRdb re-called the 5' RACE reads with MiXCR. The sample holds a few hundred thousand distinct CDR3 sequences, 27% seen once. The sample taken for sequencing was blood. The receptors derive from a woman in her 70s in good health.

The rearrangement joins TRBV5-1 to TRBJ2-6; D remains unclear. V lost 5 bases to trimming and J lost 0 bases, with 9 bases between them. This CDR3 spans 15 amino acids. In germline, CDR1 is SGHRS, CDR2 YFSETQ. The DNA of the CDR3 is TGCGCCAGCAGATACGCGCTCTCTGGGGCCAACGTCCTGACTTTC. It specifies CASRYALSGANVLTF.

This chain connects TRBV5-4 to TRBJ2-5; 10 nucleotides match TRBD2. The closer fit of TRBJ2-1 to the DNA end suggests the J call may be wrong. The CDR3 contains 14 residues. Germline V gene data show CDR1 as SGHNT and CDR2 as YYREEE (reference sequence). The CDR3 coding sequence is TGTGCCAGCAGCGAATCCCTAGCGGGAGTGGCGCAGTTCTTC. This codes for CASSESLAGVAQFF.

The chain combines TRBV29-1 with TRBJ2-1; 9 nucleotides agree with TRBD1. Germline CDR1 and CDR2: SQVTM and ANQGSEA. After removal of 7 bases from V and 6 bases from J, the junction contained 10 bases not matched to a gene. The CDR3 has 14 residues. The CDR3 DNA reads as TGCAGCGGGGGAGGGACAGGGTATGGCAATGAGCAGTTCTTC. It is translated as CSGGGTGYGNEQFF.

This clonotype was counted a few times. The rearrangement joins TRBV24-1 to TRBJ1-2, with D maybe TRBD1 (6 bases). The CDR3 extends over 15 amino acids. Trimming took off 5 bases at V and 3 bases at J, with 15 bases between the two ends. Germline V gene sequence: CDR1 KGHDR, CDR2 SFDVKD. The CDR3 DNA reads as TGTGCCACCAGTGGACCGGCCCGGGGGCACTATGGCTACACCTTC. Its protein product is CATSGPARGHYGYTF.

The chain carries TRBV14 and TRBJ2-5; D is possibly TRBD1 (7 bases). The better agreement between TRBJ2-7 and the DNA end casts doubt on the J call. Germline V gives CDR1 SGHDN, CDR2 FVKESK. This CDR3 region has 14 residues. The CDR3 DNA sequence: TGTGCCAGCAGCCGGGACAGCGGGTTCTACGAGCAGTACTTC. Amino acids: CASSRDSGFYEQYF.

This chain links TRBV6-6 with TRBJ2-5; 11 nucleotides match TRBD1. The J call may be mistaken, given a closer DNA end match to TRBJ2-7. This CDR3 spans 15 amino acids. Germline CDR1 is MNHNY and CDR2 is SVGAGI (reference sequence). The DNA of the CDR3 is TGTGCCAGCAGTTACTCCGGGACAGGGGGCTACGAGCAGTACTTC. Protein: CASSYSGTGGYEQYF.

This chain connects TRBV7-2 to TRBJ2-1; D is uncertain. Germline loops: CDR1 SGHTA, CDR2 FQGNSA. V lost 3 bases and J lost 0, with 9 bases in between. This CDR3 contains 15 residues. The CDR3 is CASSFLGNSYNEQFF. The CDR3 DNA is TGTGCCAGCAGCTTTCTAGGGAACTCCTACAATGAGCAGTTCTTC.

The chain employs TRBV5-1 and TRBJ2-5; 9 bases match TRBD2. Looked up from germline, CDR1 is SGHRS and CDR2 is YFSETQ. The CDR3 length is 14 residues. Trimming cost V 2 bases and J 4 bases; bases outside gene matches: 3. The CDR3 DNA reads TGCGCCAGCAGCTTTAGCGGGGGTCGAGAGACCCAGTACTTC. It yields the protein CASSFSGGRETQYF.

The chain employs TRBV28 and TRBJ2-1, with 13 bases lining up with TRBD2. Per germline, CDR1 MDHEN and CDR2 SYDVKM. The junction had 5 bases not matched to a gene; V was cut back by 6 bases and J by 6 bases. The CDR3 has 15 amino acids. CDR3 amino acids: CASSRTSGRANEQFF. CDR3 in DNA: TGTGCCAGCAGCCGCACTAGCGGGAGGGCCAATGAGCAGTTCTTC. Looking up the rest from reference TRBV28 and TRBJ2-1 gives the full variable domain: DVKVTQSSRYLVKRTGEKVFLECVQDMDHENMFWYRQDPGLGLRLIYFSYDVKMKEKGDIPEGYSVSREKKERFSLILESASTNQTSMYLCASSRTSGRANEQFFGPGTRLTVL.

The V and J genes are TRBV7-9 and TRBJ2-5; a possible D gene is TRBD2 (6 bases). The last part of the DNA fits TRBJ2-7 better; the J call may be wrong. The CDR3 contains 15 residues. CDR1 and CDR2 from the germline V gene are SEHNR and FQNEAQ (reference sequence). The CDR3 nucleotides are TGTGCCAGCAGTCCCGGGGAGGCGGGGTCCCACGAGCAGTACTTC. As protein: CASSPGEAGSHEQYF.

The chain carries TRBV5-1 and TRBJ1-6; D remains ambiguous. V lost 4 bases to trimming and J lost 8 bases, with 10 bases between them. The germline V gene encodes CDR1 SGHRS and CDR2 YFSETQ. The CDR3 has 13 amino acids. In DNA form, the CDR3 reads TGCGCCAGCAGCCTGCAGGAGGATTCACCCCTCCACTTT. Its protein is CASSLQEDSPLHF.